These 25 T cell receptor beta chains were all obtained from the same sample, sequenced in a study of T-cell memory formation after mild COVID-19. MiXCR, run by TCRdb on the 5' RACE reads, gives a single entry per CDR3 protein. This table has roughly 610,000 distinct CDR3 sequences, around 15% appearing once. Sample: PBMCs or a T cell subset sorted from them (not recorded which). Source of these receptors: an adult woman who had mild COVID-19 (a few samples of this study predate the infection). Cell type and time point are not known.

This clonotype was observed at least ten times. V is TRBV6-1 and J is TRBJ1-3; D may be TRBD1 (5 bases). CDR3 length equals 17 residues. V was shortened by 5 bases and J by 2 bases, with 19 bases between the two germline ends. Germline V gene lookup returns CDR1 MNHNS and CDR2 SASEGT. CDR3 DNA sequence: TGTGCCAGCAGTACCCGGCGGGGGACCGCCCCTGGAAACACCATATATTTT. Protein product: CASSTRRGTAPGNTIYF.

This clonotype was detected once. The CDR3 protein is CASSPQVTNTEAFF. The CDR3 nucleotides read TGTGCCAGCAGTCCCCAGGTTACGAACACTGAAGCTTTCTTT. The genes are TRBV12-3 or TRBV12-4 and TRBJ1-1; D remains ambiguous. The V end was cut by 5 bases, the J end by 1 base, with 11 bases between. There are 14 residues in the CDR3.

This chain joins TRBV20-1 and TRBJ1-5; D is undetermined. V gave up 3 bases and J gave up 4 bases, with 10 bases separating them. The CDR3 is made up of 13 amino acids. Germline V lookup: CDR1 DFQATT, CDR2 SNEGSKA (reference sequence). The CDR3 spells CSASRRFNQPQHF. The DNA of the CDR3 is TGCAGTGCTAGTCGACGGTTTAATCAGCCCCAGCATTTT.

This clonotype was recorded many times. In DNA form, the CDR3 reads TGTGCCACCGGACGGCTTTGGAATGAGCAGTTCTTC. Its translation is CATGRLWNEQFF. The rearrangement uses TRBV24-1 and TRBJ2-1, with D unclear. CDR1 is KGHDR and CDR2 is SFDVKD in the germline V gene. The CDR3 is 12 residues long. Trimming took off 9 bases at V and 7 bases at J, with 12 bases between the two ends.

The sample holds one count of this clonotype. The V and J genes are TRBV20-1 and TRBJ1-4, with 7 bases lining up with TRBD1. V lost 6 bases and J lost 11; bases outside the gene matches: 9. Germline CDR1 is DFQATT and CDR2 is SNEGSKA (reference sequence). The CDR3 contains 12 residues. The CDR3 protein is CSAQWEQGKLFF. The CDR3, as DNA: TGCAGTGCCCAGTGGGAACAGGGGAAACTGTTTTTT.

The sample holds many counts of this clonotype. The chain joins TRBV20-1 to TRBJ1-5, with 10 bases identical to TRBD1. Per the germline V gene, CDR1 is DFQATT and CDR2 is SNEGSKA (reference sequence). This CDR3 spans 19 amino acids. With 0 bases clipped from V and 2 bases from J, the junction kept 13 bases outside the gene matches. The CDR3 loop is CSARDRDRGSIFGNQPQHF. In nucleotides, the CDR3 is TGCAGTGCTAGAGATCGGGACAGGGGCTCGATTTTTGGCAATCAGCCCCAGCATTTT.

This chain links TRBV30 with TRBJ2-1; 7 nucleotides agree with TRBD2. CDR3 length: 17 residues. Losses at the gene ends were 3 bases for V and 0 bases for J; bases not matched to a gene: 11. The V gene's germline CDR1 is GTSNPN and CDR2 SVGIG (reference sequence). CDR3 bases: TGTGCCTGGAGCGGCTACGGGAGGTCTAGCTCCTACAATGAGCAGTTCTTC. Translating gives CAWSGYGRSSSYNEQFF.

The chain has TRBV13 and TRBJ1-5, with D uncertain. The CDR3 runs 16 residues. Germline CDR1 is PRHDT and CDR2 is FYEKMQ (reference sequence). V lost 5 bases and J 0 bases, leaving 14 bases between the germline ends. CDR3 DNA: TGTGCCAGCAGCCCCCCTCGGGAGGGTAGCAATCAGCCCCAGCATTTT. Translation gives CASSPPREGSNQPQHF.

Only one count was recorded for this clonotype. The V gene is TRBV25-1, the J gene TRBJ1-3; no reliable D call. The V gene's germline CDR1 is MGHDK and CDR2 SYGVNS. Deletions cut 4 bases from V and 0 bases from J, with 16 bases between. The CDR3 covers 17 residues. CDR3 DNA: TGTGCCAGCAGTGGACCGACGGACTCAAGCTCTGGAAACACCATATATTTT. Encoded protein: CASSGPTDSSSGNTIYF.

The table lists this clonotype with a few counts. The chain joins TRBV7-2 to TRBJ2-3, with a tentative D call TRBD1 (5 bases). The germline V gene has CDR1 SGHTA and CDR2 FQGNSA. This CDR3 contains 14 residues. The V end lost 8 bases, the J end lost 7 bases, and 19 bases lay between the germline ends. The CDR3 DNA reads TGTGCCAGCCGCAACAGGAACCACCGCAATACGCAGTATTTT. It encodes CASRNRNHRNTQYF. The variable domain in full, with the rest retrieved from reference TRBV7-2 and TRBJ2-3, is GAGVSQSPSNKVTEKGKDVELRCDPISGHTALYWYRQSLGQGLEFLIYFQGNSAPDKSGLPSDRFSAERTGGSVSTLTIQRTQQEDSAVYLCASRNRNHRNTQYFGPGTRLTVL.

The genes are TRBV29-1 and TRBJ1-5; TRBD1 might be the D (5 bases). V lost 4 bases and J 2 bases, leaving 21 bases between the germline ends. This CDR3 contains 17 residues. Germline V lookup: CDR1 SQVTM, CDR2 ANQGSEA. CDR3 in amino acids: CSVACPGAGPGNQPQHF. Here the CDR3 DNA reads TGCAGCGTTGCATGTCCCGGGGCGGGCCCGGGCAATCAGCCCCAGCATTTT.

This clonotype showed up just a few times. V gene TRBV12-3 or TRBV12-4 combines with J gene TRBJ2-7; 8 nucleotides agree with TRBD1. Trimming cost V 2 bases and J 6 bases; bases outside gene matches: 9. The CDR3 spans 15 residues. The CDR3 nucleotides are TGTGCCAGCAGTTTATCATTCGGACAGGGCCGCGAGCAGTACTTC. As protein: CASSLSFGQGREQYF.

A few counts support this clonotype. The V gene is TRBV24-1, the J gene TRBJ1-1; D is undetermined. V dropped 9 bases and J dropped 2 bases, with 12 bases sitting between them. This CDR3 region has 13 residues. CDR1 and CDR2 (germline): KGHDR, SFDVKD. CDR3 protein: CATRRVSNTEAFF. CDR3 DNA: TGTGCCACCCGACGGGTATCCAACACTGAAGCTTTCTTT.

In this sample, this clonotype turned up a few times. The DNA for the CDR3 is TGCGCCAGCAGCCCCCGGGAGCACAATGAGCAGTTCTTC. Protein product: CASSPREHNEQFF. The chain joins TRBV5-1 to TRBJ2-1; a possible D gene is TRBD2 (6 bases). Germline CDR1 is SGHRS and CDR2 is YFSETQ. CDR3 length equals 13 residues. Deletions cut 4 bases from V and 5 bases from J, with 10 bases between.

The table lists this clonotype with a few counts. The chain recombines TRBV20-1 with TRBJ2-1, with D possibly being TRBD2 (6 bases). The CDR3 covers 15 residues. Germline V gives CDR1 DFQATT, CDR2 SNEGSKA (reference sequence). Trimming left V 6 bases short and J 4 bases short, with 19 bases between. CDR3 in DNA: TGCAGTGCCCCACGGGGCGGGACGGGGTACAATGAGCAGTTCTTC. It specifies CSAPRGGTGYNEQFF.

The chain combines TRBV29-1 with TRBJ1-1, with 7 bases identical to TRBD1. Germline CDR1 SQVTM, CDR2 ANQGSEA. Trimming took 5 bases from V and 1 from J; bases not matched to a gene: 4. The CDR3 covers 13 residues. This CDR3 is CSVTGTANTEAFF. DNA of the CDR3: TGCAGCGTTACCGGGACAGCGAACACTGAAGCTTTCTTT.

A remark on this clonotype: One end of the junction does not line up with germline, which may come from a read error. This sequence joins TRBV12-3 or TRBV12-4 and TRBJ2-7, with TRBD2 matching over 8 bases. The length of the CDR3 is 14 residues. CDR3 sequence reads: CDSRPGGGNYEQYF. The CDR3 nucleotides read TGTGACAGCAGGCCCGGCGGGGGGAACTACGAGCAGTACTTC.

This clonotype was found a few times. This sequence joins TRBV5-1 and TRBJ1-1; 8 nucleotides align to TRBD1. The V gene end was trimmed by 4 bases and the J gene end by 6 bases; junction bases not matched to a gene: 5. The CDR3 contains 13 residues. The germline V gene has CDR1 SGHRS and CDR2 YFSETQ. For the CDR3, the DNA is TGCGCCAGCAGCCGACAGGGGAGCTCTGAAGCTTTCTTT. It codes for CASSRQGSSEAFF.

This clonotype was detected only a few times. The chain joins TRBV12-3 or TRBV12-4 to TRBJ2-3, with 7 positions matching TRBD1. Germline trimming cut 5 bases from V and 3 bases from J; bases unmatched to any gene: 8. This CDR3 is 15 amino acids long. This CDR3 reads CASSEEDRLTDTQYF. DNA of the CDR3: TGTGCCAGCAGTGAAGAGGACAGGTTAACAGATACGCAGTATTTT.

This CDR3 is CASSLSVGGPYEQYF. Written as DNA, the CDR3 is TGTGCCAGCAGCTTGAGCGTAGGGGGGCCCTACGAGCAGTACTTC. The chain is built from TRBV5-5 and TRBJ2-7; D might be TRBD1 or TRBD2, each matching 6 bases. Trimming stripped 1 base from V and 2 bases from J, with 13 bases between. There are 15 residues in the CDR3. CDR1 and CDR2 from the germline V gene are SGHKS and YYEKEE (reference sequence). The whole variable domain, filled in from reference TRBV5-5 and TRBJ2-7, reads DAGVTQSPTHLIKTRGQQVTLRCSPISGHKSVSWYQQVLGQGPQFIFQYYEKEERGRGNFPDRFSARQFPNYSSELNVNALLLGDSALYLCASSLSVGGPYEQYFGPGTRLTVT.

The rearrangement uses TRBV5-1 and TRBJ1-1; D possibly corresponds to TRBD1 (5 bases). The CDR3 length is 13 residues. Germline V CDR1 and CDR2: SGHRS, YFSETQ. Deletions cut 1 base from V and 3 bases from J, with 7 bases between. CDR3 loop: CASSLTTDTEAFF. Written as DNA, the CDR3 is TGCGCCAGCAGCTTGACGACAGACACTGAAGCTTTCTTT.

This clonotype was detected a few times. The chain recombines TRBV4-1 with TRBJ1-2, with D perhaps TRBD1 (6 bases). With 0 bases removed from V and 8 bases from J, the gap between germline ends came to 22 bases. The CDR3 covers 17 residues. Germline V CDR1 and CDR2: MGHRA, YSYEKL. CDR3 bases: TGCGCCAGCAGCCAAGATGGGACAAGACCCATATCGGGAGGCTACACCTTC. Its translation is CASSQDGTRPISGGYTF.

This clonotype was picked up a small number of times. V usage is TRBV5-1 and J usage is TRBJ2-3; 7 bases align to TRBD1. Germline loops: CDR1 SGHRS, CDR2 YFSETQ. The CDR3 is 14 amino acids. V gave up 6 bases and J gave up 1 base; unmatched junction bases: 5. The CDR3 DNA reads TGCGCCAGCAAAGGGGGCCAAGGCACAGATACGCAGTATTTT. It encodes CASKGGQGTDTQYF.

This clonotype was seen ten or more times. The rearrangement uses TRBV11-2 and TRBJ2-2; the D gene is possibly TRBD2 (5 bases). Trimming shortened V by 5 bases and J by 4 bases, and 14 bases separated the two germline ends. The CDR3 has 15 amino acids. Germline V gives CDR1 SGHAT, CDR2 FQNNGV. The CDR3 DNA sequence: TGTGCCAGCAGCCCCTTACCGGGGAGCACCGGGGAGCTGTTTTTT. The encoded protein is CASSPLPGSTGELFF.

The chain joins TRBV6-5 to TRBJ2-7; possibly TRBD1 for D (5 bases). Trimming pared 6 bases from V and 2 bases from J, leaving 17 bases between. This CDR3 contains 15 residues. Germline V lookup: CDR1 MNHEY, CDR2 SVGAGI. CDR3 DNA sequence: TGTGCCAGCAGCCCCCAGGGAACAACCACCTACGAGCAGTACTTC. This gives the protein CASSPQGTTTYEQYF.